A selection of T cell receptor beta chains follows, all from one sample in a study of cytomegalovirus exposure and HLA in healthy donors. Generated by immunoSEQ multiplex PCR, the TCRdb table keeps only in-frame clones and is missing some. The top ten hold 1.5% to 2% of the sample, which has 150,000 or so clones, around two thirds seen once. Sequencing was done on a sample of PBMCs. These receptors were taken from a woman between 18 and 30 years old in good health and CMV-seronegative. Each CDR3 is given with its conserved first and last residue. Fields, in order: D gene, clone size, V gene, J gene, CDR3 protein, CDR3 DNA. D genes are given only for firm matches. Size is stated for part of the rows, as once, few or many counts, or as a class when the clone is expanded.

D: TRBD1
size: NA
V: TRBV19
J: TRBJ2-2
CDR3: CASSPRDRGWNTGELFF
DNA: TGTGCCAGTAGTCCCCGGGACAGGGGTTGGAACACCGGGGAGCTGTTTTTT

D: NA
size: few
V: TRBV4-1
J: TRBJ1-6
CDR3: CASSPSEGRTGFKGTTLHF
DNA: TGCGCCAGCAGCCCGTCGGAGGGAAGGACGGGGTTTAAAGGAACCACCCTCCACTTT

D: NA
size: NA
V: TRBV18
J: TRBJ1-1
CDR3: CASSLGTPNTEAFF
DNA: TGTGCCAGCTCACTTGGGACACCGAACACTGAAGCTTTCTTT

D: TRBD1
size: NA
V: TRBV7-2
J: TRBJ1-2
CDR3: CASSVGQNYGYTF
DNA: TGTGCCAGCAGCGTGGGACAGAACTATGGCTACACCTTC

D: NA
size: NA
V: TRBV18
J: TRBJ1-5
CDR3: CASSPGENQPQHF
DNA: TGTGCCAGCTCACCAGGGGAGAATCAGCCCCAGCATTTT

D: TRBD1
size: NA
V: TRBV27
J: TRBJ2-5
CDR3: CASSPLQGQIETQYF
DNA: TGTGCCAGCAGTCCCCTTCAGGGACAGATAGAGACCCAGTACTTC

D: NA
size: NA
V: TRBV5-1
J: TRBJ1-4
CDR3: CASSFIRGQSNEKLFF
DNA: TGCGCCAGCAGCTTCATACGAGGACAGAGTAATGAAAAACTGTTTTTT

D: NA
size: NA
V: TRBV9
J: TRBJ1-1
CDR3: CASSVGIGRGSTEAFF
DNA: TGTGCCAGCAGCGTAGGAATAGGGAGGGGAAGCACTGAAGCTTTCTTT

D: NA
size: few
V: TRBV7-7
J: TRBJ1-1
CDR3: CASSIDFRTEAFF
DNA: TGTGCCAGCAGCATAGATTTCCGGACTGAAGCTTTCTTT

D: TRBD2
size: NA
V: TRBV6-6
J: TRBJ2-5
CDR3: CASTTSGGAGETQYF
DNA: TGTGCCAGCACCACTAGCGGGGGGGCCGGAGAGACCCAGTACTTC

D: NA
size: NA
V: TRBV30
J: TRBJ2-2
CDR3: CAWTRTGTGELFF
DNA: TGTGCCTGGACCCGGACGGGGACCGGGGAGCTGTTTTTT

D: TRBD1
size: NA
V: TRBV29-1
J: TRBJ2-5
CDR3: CSGKTGVFSETQYF
DNA: TGCAGCGGGAAGACAGGGGTGTTCTCAGAGACCCAGTACTTC

D: TRBD1
size: NA
V: TRBV27
J: TRBJ1-1
CDR3: CASSWGGQGARSTEAFF
DNA: TGTGCCAGCAGTTGGGGGGGACAGGGGGCGCGGAGTACTGAAGCTTTCTTT

D: TRBD2
size: NA
V: TRBV5-4
J: TRBJ2-3
CDR3: CASSLKRESTDTQYF
DNA: TGTGCCAGCAGCTTGAAGCGGGAGAGCACAGATACGCAGTATTTT

D: NA
size: NA
V: TRBV7-2
J: TRBJ2-1
CDR3: CASRGGYNEQFF
DNA: TGTGCCAGCAGGGGGGGCTACAATGAGCAGTTCTTC

D: NA
size: NA
V: TRBV11-3
J: TRBJ2-1
CDR3: CASSGRSTYNEQFF
DNA: TGTGCCAGCAGCGGGAGGTCGACCTACAATGAGCAGTTCTTC